This TCR beta chain stems from a study of radiotherapy plus CTLA-4 blockade in lung cancer. Regarding the study as a whole: Per reports, early blood T cell clone dynamics, plus interferon-beta, forecast response most strongly. Blood-borne expansion of tumor-derived TCR clones followed radiotherapy plus ipilimumab.

The assay was immunoSEQ multiplex PCR, and TCRdb's table has in-frame clones only and misses some. The sample carries roughly 62,000 clones, approximately 75% recorded once. Participants had chemo-refractory metastatic non-small-cell lung cancer and were treated with focal radiation plus ipilimumab CTLA-4 blockade. Trimming shortened V by 4 bases and J by 1 base, and 13 bases separated the two germline ends. In germline, CDR1 is MGHRA, CDR2 YSYEKL. The CDR3 runs to 15 residues. This clone was observed a few times. The antigen remains undetermined. This sequence originates from a human donor with non-small cell lung cancer who had a complete response to radiotherapy plus ipilimumab. Here the sequenced sample was peripheral blood, taken from a patient treated with radiotherapy plus ipilimumab. The rearrangement uses TRBV4-1 and TRBJ1-2; no clear D gene. DNA of the CDR3: TGCGCCAGCAGCCCTCAGGTAGACATTAACTATGGCTACACCTTC. This sequence encodes CASSPQVDINYGYTF.